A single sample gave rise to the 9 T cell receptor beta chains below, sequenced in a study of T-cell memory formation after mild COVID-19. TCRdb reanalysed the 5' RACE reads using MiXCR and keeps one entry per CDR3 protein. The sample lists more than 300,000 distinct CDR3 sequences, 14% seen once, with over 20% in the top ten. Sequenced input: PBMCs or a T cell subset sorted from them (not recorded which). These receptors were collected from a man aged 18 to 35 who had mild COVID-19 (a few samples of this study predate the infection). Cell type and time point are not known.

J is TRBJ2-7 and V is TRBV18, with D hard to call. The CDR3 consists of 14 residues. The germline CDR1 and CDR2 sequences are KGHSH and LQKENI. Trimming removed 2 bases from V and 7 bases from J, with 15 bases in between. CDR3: CASSPSIGMGEQYV. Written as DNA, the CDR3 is TGTGCCAGCTCACCATCTATCGGAATGGGGGAGCAGTACGTC.

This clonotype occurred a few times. Here the CDR3 reads CASGTVNQPQHF. Here the CDR3 DNA reads TGTGCCAGTGGGACAGTAAATCAGCCCCAGCATTTT. V is TRBV2 and J is TRBJ1-5; 7 nucleotides align to TRBD1. Looked up from germline, CDR1 is SNHLY and CDR2 is FYNNEI. The J segment lost 4 bases and the V segment lost 9 bases, leaving 3 bases of the junction unmatched. This CDR3 has 12 amino acids.

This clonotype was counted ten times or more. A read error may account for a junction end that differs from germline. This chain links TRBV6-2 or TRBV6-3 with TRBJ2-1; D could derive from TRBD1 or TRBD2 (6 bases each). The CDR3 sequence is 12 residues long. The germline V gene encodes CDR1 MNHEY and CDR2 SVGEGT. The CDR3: CASSWGANEQFF. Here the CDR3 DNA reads TGCGCCAGCAGCTGGGGGGCTAATGAGCAGTTCTTC.

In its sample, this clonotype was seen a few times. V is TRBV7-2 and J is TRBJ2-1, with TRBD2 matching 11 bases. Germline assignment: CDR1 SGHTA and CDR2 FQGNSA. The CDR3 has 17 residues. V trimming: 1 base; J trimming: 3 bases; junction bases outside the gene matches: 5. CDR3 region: CASSLVSSGGFYNEQFF. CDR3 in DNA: TGTGCCAGCAGCTTAGTGTCTAGCGGGGGGTTCTACAATGAGCAGTTCTTC.

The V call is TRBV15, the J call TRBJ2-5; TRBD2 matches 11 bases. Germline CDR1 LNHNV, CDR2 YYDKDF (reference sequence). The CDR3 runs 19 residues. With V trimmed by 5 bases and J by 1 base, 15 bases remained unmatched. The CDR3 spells CATSSYRPGLAELQETQYF. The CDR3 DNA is TGTGCCACCAGCTCGTACCGTCCGGGACTAGCGGAGCTCCAAGAGACCCAGTACTTC.

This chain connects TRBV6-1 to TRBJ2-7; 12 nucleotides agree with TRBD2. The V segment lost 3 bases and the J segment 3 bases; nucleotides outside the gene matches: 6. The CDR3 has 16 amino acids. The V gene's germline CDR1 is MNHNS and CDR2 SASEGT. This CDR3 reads CASSERVTSGGYEQYF. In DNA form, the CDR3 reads TGTGCCAGCAGTGAGCGGGTGACTAGCGGGGGCTACGAGCAGTACTTC.

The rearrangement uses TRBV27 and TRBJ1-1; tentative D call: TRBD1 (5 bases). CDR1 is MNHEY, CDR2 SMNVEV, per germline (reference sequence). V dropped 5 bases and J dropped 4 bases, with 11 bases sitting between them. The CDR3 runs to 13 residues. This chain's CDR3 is CASSPPGVTEAFF. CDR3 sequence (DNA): TGTGCCAGCAGTCCTCCGGGGGTCACTGAAGCTTTCTTT.

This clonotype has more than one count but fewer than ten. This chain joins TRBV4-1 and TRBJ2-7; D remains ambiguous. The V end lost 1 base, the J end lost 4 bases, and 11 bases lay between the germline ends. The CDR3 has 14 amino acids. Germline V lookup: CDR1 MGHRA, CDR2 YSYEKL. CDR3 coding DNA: TGCGCCAGCAGCCAAGGGGATGGCGCTTACGAGCAGTACTTC. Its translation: CASSQGDGAYEQYF.

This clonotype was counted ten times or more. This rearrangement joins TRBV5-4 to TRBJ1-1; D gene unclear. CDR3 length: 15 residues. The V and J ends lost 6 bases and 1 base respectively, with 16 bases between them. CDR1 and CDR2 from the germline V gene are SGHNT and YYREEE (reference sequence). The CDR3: CASNEAGRQNTEAFF. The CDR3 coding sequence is TGTGCCAGCAATGAGGCCGGACGGCAGAACACTGAAGCTTTCTTT.